This TCR beta chain is from a study of blood T cell repertoires in COVID-19. Study-level information: COVID-19 samples, acute and convalescent, were from the United States, Italy and Spain. PBMCs, B-cell-depleted T cells, or T cells provided the cDNA or gDNA that made up the material.

Original analysis: Estimates of nucleated cell counts were drawn from the amplification of reference gene primers. Using immunoSEQ multiplex PCR, the repertoire was profiled, and TCRdb retains in-frame clones only, with some absent. That table gives V, J and clone size, and the DNA gave D and trimming. Of fewer than 50,000 clones listed, about 82% are singletons. The CDR3 loop spans 15 amino acids. Trimming removed 5 bases from V and 5 bases from J, with 18 bases in between. In germline, CDR1 is MNHNY, CDR2 SVGAGI (reference sequence). V usage is TRBV6-6 and J usage is TRBJ1-2; no reliable D call. The specimen sequenced was peripheral blood. The clonotype comes from a human donor in a cohort sampled during active COVID-19. The CDR3 DNA reads as TGTGCCAGCAGTGGGAGAAAGGCGGGGTCTTATGGCTACACCTTC. This sequence encodes CASSGRKAGSYGYTF.